This TCR beta chain was retrieved from a study of blood T cell repertoires in COVID-19. V shed 3 bases and J shed 5 bases, with 20 bases lying between them. CDR3 length equals 17 residues. Germline CDR1 and CDR2: LNHDA and SQIVND (reference sequence). Participants were aged roughly 18 to 90 years, lived in 20 to 25 US areas, and enrolled virtually. Cohorts were based on clinical histories the participants reported. Under the authors' procedure: Amplified reference gene primers provided the basis for estimating nucleated cell counts. Generated by immunoSEQ multiplex PCR, the TCRdb table keeps only in-frame clones and is missing some. That table furnishes V, J and clone size, whereas the DNA furnished D and trimming. The sample holds 150,000 or so clones; 80% to 85% are singletons and the top ten take roughly 5%.

The chain employs TRBV19 and TRBJ1-5, with a possible D match to TRBD1 (5 bases). This TCR was sampled from a man in his 70s who had been exposed to COVID-19. Source material: PBMCs or T cells enriched from blood (not recorded which). This CDR3 reads CASSIAKFRQLDQPQHF. DNA of the CDR3: TGTGCCAGTAGTATCGCAAAATTCCGACAGCTCGATCAGCCCCAGCATTTT.